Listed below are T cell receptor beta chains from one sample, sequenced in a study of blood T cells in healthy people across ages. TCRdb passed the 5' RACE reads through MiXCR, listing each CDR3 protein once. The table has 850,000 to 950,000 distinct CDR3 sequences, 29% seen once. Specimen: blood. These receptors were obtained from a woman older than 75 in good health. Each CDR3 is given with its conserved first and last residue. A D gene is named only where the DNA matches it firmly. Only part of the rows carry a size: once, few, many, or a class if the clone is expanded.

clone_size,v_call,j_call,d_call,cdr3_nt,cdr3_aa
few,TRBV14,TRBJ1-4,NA,TGTGCCAGCAGCCAAGGGATAGACAGGCTTAATGAAAAACTGTTTTTT,CASSQGIDRLNEKLFF
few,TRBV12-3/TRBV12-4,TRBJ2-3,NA,TGTGCCAGCAGTCAATACAGAGTTAGCACAGATGTGCAGTATTTT,CASSQYRVSTDVQYF
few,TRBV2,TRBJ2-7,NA,TGTGCCAGCAGCCTACAGGGCATGACTTTCGAGCAGTACTTC,CASSLQGMTFEQYF
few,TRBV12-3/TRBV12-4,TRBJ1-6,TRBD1,TGTGCCAGCAGTTTCTCAGGGGGCAGGAATTCACCCCTCCACTTT,CASSFSGGRNSPLHF
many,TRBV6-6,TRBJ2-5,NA,TGTGCCAGCACCCATGGATCGATGGAGACCCAGTACTTC,CASTHGSMETQYF
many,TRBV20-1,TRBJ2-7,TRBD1,TGCAGTGCTAGTCCCTCGACAGGGGGCAACGAGCAGTACTTC,CSASPSTGGNEQYF
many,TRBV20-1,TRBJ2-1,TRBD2,TGCAGTGCTTCTAGCGGGGGGCTGAATGAGCAGTTCTTC,CSASSGGLNEQFF
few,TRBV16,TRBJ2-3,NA,TGTGCCAGCAGCCCAGGGGACGCTACGCAGTATTTT,CASSPGDATQYF
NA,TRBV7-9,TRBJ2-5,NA,TGTGCCAGCAGCTTAGCTCAGAACCAAGAGACCCAGTACTTC,CASSLAQNQETQYF
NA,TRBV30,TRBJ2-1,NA,TGTGCCTGGAGGGGGACTTACGTCAATGAGCAGTTCTTC,CAWRGTYVNEQFF
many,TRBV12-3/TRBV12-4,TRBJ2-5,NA,TGTGCCAGCAGTTTACGGGGGTGGGAGACCCAGTACTTC,CASSLRGWETQYF
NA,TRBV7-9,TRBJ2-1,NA,TGTGCCAGCAGCTTGGACCAGGGCTACAATGAGCAGTTCTTC,CASSLDQGYNEQFF
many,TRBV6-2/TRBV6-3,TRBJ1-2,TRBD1,TGTGCCAGCAGTTTTCCGGGACAGGGGGACTATGGCTACACCTTC,CASSFPGQGDYGYTF
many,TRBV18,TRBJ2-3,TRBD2,TGTGCCAGCTCAAACGGACTAGCGGGGGGCACAGATACGCAGTATTTT,CASSNGLAGGTDTQYF
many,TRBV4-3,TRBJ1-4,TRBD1,TGCGCCAGCAGCCAAGAGGGACAGACTAATGAAAAACTGTTTTTT,CASSQEGQTNEKLFF
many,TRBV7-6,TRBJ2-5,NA,TGTGCCAGCAGCTTAATGACCCCCCGGATCCAAGAGACCCAGTACTTC,CASSLMTPRIQETQYF
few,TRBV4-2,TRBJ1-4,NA,TGTGCCAGCAGCCGGGGCAGGGGACAAGGGAATGAAAAACTGTTTTTT,CASSRGRGQGNEKLFF
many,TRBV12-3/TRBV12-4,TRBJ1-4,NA,TGTGCCAGCACCTCGAGGCCAAGGGTCGGGTCTTCGTCCTATAAACTGTTTTTT,CASTSRPRVGSSSYKLFF
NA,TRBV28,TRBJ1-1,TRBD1,TGTGCCAGCATGGGCGCGAAGGGGGCGGACACTGAAGCTTTCTTT,CASMGAKGADTEAFF
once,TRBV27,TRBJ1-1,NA,TGTGCCAGCAGCCGTTTTCCTTACAGGACGAACACTGAAGCTTTCTTT,CASSRFPYRTNTEAFF
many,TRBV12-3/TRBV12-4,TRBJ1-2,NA,TGTGCCAGCAGCCCCGACAGGCCCTTAGCTAACTATGGCTACACCTTC,CASSPDRPLANYGYTF
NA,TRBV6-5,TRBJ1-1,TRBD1,TGTGCCAGCAGTTACTCGGGGACAGGGGCCGGAGGAGGCACTGAAGCTTTCTTT,CASSYSGTGAGGGTEAFF
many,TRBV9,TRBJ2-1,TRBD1,TGTGCCAGCAGCGAGACAGGGAGATACAATGAGCAGTTCTTC,CASSETGRYNEQFF
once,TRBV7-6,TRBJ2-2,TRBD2,TGTGCCAGCAGCCGGACTAGGGGCCAGAACGGGGAGCTGTTTTTT,CASSRTRGQNGELFF
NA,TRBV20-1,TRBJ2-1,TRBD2,TGCAGTGCCAGAGATCCCGGGGGGGCTAGAGACAATGAGCGGTTCTTC,CSARDPGGARDNERFF
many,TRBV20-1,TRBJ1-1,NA,TGCAGTGCTAGCGCCCCTTGGGGCACTGAAGCTTTCTTT,CSASAPWGTEAFF
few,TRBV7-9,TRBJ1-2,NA,TGTGCCAGCAGCTTAACCGGACGACTCCTCTATGGCTACACCTTC,CASSLTGRLLYGYTF
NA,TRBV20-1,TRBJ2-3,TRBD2,TGCAGTGCGCGACTAGCGGCGAAAACAGATACGCAGTATTTT,CSARLAAKTDTQYF
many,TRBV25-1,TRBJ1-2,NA,TGTGCCAGCAGTGATGCCCTTATGAACGGGTATGGCTACACCTTC,CASSDALMNGYGYTF
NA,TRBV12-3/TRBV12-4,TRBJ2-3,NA,TGTGCCAGCAGCCGACACCTCACCGGAGTGAGCGGGGATACGCAGTATTTT,CASSRHLTGVSGDTQYF
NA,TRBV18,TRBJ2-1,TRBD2,TGTGCCAGCTCACCAAGCGGGGGGGGCTATGAGCAGTTCTTC,CASSPSGGGYEQFF
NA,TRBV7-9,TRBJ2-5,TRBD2,TGTGCCAGCAGCTCTGTTAGCGGGAGAGGAGAGACCCAGTACTTC,CASSSVSGRGETQYF
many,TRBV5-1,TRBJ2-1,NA,TGCGCCAGCAGCTTGGCCGGGACACGGTCCAACAATGAGCAGTTCTTC,CASSLAGTRSNNEQFF
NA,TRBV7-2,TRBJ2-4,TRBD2,TGTGCCAGCAGCTCAGGGACTAGCGGGTTGAAAAACATTCAGTACTTC,CASSSGTSGLKNIQYF
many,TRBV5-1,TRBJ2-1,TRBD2,TGCGCCAGCAGCTTAACTAGCGGGGGCATTAGTGAGCAGTTCTTC,CASSLTSGGISEQFF
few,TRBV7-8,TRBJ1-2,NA,TGTGCCAGCAGCTTATCTGCGGGGGGGCTCTATGGCTACACCTTC,CASSLSAGGLYGYTF
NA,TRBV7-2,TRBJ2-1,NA,TGTGCCAGCAGTGAGGGGCTGGGAAATGAGCAGTTCTTC,CASSEGLGNEQFF
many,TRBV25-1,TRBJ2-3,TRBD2,TGTGCCAGCAGTGTAAGCGGGGGGGTCACAGATACGCAGTATTTT,CASSVSGGVTDTQYF
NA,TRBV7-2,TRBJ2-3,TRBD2,TGTGCCAGCAGCCGGGTAGCGGGGGGCACAGATACGCAGTATTTT,CASSRVAGGTDTQYF
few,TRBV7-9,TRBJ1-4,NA,TGTGCCAGCAGCCCCCGGGGAGGATTTAGGCTGTTTTTT,CASSPRGGFRLFF
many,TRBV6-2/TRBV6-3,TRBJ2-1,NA,TGTGCCAGCAGTTACACCCAGGGGAAAGCGGGGAATTACAATGAGCAGTTCTTC,CASSYTQGKAGNYNEQFF
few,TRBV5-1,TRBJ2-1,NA,TGCGCCAGCCTTAATCTTTACAGGGACCGGAACAAACGCAAAGAGACCCAGTTCTTC,CASLNLYRDRNKRKETQFF
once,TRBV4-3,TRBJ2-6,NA,TGCGCCAGCAGCCAGGACGGGGGAGCCGACGTCCTGACTTTC,CASSQDGGADVLTF
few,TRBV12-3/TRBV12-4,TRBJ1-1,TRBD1,TGTGCCAGCAGTCCTAGACAGGGGGCCGCCACTGAAGCTTTCTTT,CASSPRQGAATEAFF
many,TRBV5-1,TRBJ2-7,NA,TGCGCCAGCCCTACTAGGACACGGGAAAAGGGGTCCTACGAGCAGTACTTC,CASPTRTREKGSYEQYF
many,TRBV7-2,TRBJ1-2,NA,TGTGCCAGCAGCGAGGGGACACGGTTGGTCTATGGCTACACCTTC,CASSEGTRLVYGYTF
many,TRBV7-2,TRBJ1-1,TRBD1,TGTGCCAGCAGCCCCGGGACAGCGCACACTGAAGCTTTCTTT,CASSPGTAHTEAFF
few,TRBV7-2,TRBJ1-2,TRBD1,TGTGCCAGCAGCTTACGGGTGGGGACAGGGGATGGCTACACCTTC,CASSLRVGTGDGYTF
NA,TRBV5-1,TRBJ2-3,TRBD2,TGCGCCAGCAGCTTTAAGACTAGCGGGAGGATTGATACGCAGTATTTT,CASSFKTSGRIDTQYF